These 5 T cell receptor beta chains were sequenced from one sample in a study of PD-L1 blockade in urothelial cancer. The protocol was immunoSEQ multiplex PCR, while the TCRdb copy is restricted to in-frame clones and leaves out a portion. The sample has about 88,000 clones, more than 80% seen once. The sample's time point: pretreatment peripheral blood. The source material was PBMCs, sampled around atezolizumab (anti-PD-L1) treatment. The source of these receptors is a woman of 80 years or more with urothelial cancer.

The genes are TRBV6-4 and TRBJ1-3; 8 bases agree with TRBD1. The V segment lost 5 bases and the J segment 0 bases; nucleotides outside the gene matches: 3. The length of the CDR3 is 15 residues. Germline V gene lookup returns CDR1 MRHNA and CDR2 SNTAGT. In DNA, the CDR3 is TGTGCCAGCAGTCCGACAGGGGCCTCTGGAAACACCATATATTTT. This gives the protein CASSPTGASGNTIYF.

CDR3 DNA sequence: TGTGCCAGCAGTTTCGGGGCAGGGGCCGCCTCTGGGGCCAACGTCCTGACTTTC. Translation: CASSFGAGAASGANVLTF. J is TRBJ2-6 and V is TRBV28, with D possibly matching TRBD1 (6 bases). This CDR3 spans 18 amino acids. Trimming stripped 3 bases from V and 0 bases from J, with 15 bases between. The germline V gene encodes CDR1 MDHEN and CDR2 SYDVKM.

The sample holds one count of this clone. This rearrangement joins TRBV6-5 to TRBJ2-1, with TRBD2 matching 14 bases. The germline CDR1 and CDR2 sequences are MNHEY and SVGAGI. Germline trimming cut 9 bases from V and 10 bases from J; bases unmatched to any gene: 5. This CDR3 is built from 13 residues. CDR3: CASKGLAGGEQFF. CDR3 sequence (DNA): TGTGCCAGTAAAGGACTAGCGGGAGGAGAGCAGTTCTTC.

The chain couples TRBV30 to TRBJ2-3, with 11 bases identical to TRBD1. J lost 3 bases, V lost 3 bases, and 5 bases had no gene match. The CDR3 covers 15 residues. Germline V CDR1 and CDR2: GTSNPN, SVGIG (reference sequence). The CDR3 DNA reads as TGTGCCTGGAGCGGACAGGGGGCGAATACAGATACGCAGTATTTT. It is translated as CAWSGQGANTDTQYF.

The chain links TRBV6-1 to TRBJ1-2; D remains ambiguous. The CDR3 extends over 14 amino acids. V lost 1 base and J lost 5, with 11 bases in between. Germline lookup yields CDR1 MNHNS and CDR2 SASEGT. The CDR3 protein is CASSEGQARYGYTF. The CDR3 DNA is TGTGCCAGCAGTGAAGGTCAGGCAAGGTATGGCTACACCTTC.